Below are 9 T cell receptor beta chains sequenced from a single sample in a study of control samples from healthy donors and cancer patients. TCRdb's copy holds only in-frame clones and misses some; the assay was immunoSEQ multiplex PCR. Of over 150,000 clones in the sample, 94% are singletons; the top ten hold roughly 1.3%. Sequenced sample: blood. The receptor source for this set is a woman aged 18-29 years in good health.

The CDR3 sequence is CASSSASEHYGYTF. Written as DNA, the CDR3 is TGCGCCAGCAGCTCCGCCTCGGAACACTATGGCTACACCTTC. The rearrangement links TRBV5-1 to TRBJ1-2; D not resolved. The CDR3 is 14 amino acids. Germline CDR1 is SGHRS and CDR2 is YFSETQ. Trimming pared 3 bases from V and 3 bases from J, leaving 12 bases between.

The genes are TRBV28 and TRBJ2-3; weak D call: TRBD1 (6 bases). Trimming left V 7 bases short and J 1 base short, with 15 bases between. Germline V lookup: CDR1 MDHEN, CDR2 SYDVKM. The CDR3 contains 15 residues. The CDR3, as DNA: TGTGCCAGCATCCCAAGTACAGGGCGCACAGATACGCAGTATTTT. This codes for CASIPSTGRTDTQYF.

The sample holds one count of this clone. The chain links TRBV6-4 to TRBJ2-1; the match to TRBD2 covers 10 bases. CDR1 is MRHNA and CDR2 is SNTAGT in the germline V gene. V was clipped by 4 bases and J by 4 bases; unmatched bases: 4. CDR3 size: 15 residues. The CDR3 region is CASSALAGGYNEQFF. CDR3 sequence (DNA): TGTGCCAGCAGTGCCTTAGCGGGGGGATACAATGAGCAGTTCTTC.

The rearrangement joins TRBV9 to TRBJ1-1; D is uncertain. This CDR3 region has 14 residues. V was trimmed by 0 bases and J by 4 bases, leaving 10 bases between them. Germline loops: CDR1 SGDLS, CDR2 YYNGEE. The CDR3 DNA reads TGTGCCAGCAGCGTAGGTGCTCGTGGCACTGAAGCTTTCTTT. This encodes CASSVGARGTEAFF.

The chain carries TRBV9 and TRBJ2-2; TRBD1 or TRBD2 may be the D gene (5 bases each). The CDR3 loop spans 15 amino acids. V gave up 10 bases and J gave up 2 bases, with 18 bases separating them. The germline V gene has CDR1 SGDLS and CDR2 YYNGEE. The CDR3 DNA is TGTGCCGGGTCGAGGGGTGCCATAAACACCGGGGAGCTGTTTTTT. The encoded protein is CAGSRGAINTGELFF.

V and J are TRBV6-6 and TRBJ2-1; D might be TRBD2 (6 bases). V was pared by 5 bases and J by 5 bases, with 16 bases between. This CDR3 is built from 15 residues. Per the germline V gene, CDR1 is MNHNY and CDR2 is SVGAGI (reference sequence). The CDR3 is CASSASQRANNEQFF. The CDR3 coding sequence is TGTGCCAGCAGTGCAAGCCAGCGGGCGAACAATGAGCAGTTCTTC.

The V and J genes are TRBV7-2 and TRBJ1-5; D is uncertain. Looked up from germline, CDR1 is SGHTA and CDR2 is FQGNSA. The V gene lost 1 base and the J gene lost 5 bases, with 9 bases spanning the gap. The CDR3 sequence is 14 residues long. The CDR3 region is CASSLGPDHQPQHF. The CDR3 bases are TGTGCCAGCAGCTTAGGGCCGGACCATCAGCCCCAGCATTTT. Complete variable domain (other parts from reference TRBV7-2 and TRBJ1-5): GAGVSQSPSNKVTEKGKDVELRCDPISGHTALYWYRQSLGQGLEFLIYFQGNSAPDKSGLPSDRFSAERTGGSVSTLTIQRTQQEDSAVYLCASSLGPDHQPQHFGDGTRLSIL.

The V gene is TRBV2, the J gene TRBJ1-4; TRBD1 might be the D (5 bases). Germline CDR1 SNHLY, CDR2 FYNNEI. V lost 1 base to trimming and J lost 10 bases, with 19 bases between them. The CDR3 extends over 16 amino acids. CDR3 coding DNA: TGTGCCAGCAGTGAAGATTCCCCCAGGGAAAGAGGAAAACTGTTTTTT. The encoded protein is CASSEDSPRERGKLFF.

The V call is TRBV4-3, the J call TRBJ2-5; 13 bases align to TRBD2. V was pared by 4 bases and J by 5 bases, with 4 bases of the junction left unmatched. The CDR3 length is 15 residues. From germline, CDR1 is LGHNA and CDR2 YSLEER. DNA for the CDR3: TGCGCCAGCAGCCGCACTAGCGGGAGGGCCGAGACCCAGTACTTC. Its translation: CASSRTSGRAETQYF.